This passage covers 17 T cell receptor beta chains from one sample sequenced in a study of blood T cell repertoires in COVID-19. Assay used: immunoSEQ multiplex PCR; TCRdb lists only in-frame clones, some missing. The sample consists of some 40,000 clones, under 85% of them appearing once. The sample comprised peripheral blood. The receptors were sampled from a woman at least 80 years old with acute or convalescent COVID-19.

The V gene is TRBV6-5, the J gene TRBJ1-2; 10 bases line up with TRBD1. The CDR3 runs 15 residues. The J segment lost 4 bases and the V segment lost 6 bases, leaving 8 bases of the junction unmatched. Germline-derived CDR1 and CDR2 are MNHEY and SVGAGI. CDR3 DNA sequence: TGTGCCAGCAGACCCGGGACAGGGGAGTCCTATGGCTACACCTTC. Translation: CASRPGTGESYGYTF.

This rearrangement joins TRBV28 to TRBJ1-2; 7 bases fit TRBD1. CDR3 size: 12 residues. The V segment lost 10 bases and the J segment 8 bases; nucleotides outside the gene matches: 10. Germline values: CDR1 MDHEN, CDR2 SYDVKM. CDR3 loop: CATPGGLRGYTF. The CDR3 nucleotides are TGTGCCACGCCAGGGGGGCTCAGGGGCTACACCTTC.

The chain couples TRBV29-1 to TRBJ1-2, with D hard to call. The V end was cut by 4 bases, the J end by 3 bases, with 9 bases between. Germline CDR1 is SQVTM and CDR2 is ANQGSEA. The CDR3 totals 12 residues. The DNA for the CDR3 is TGCAGCGTTGTTCTCCCGGACTATGGCTACACCTTC. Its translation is CSVVLPDYGYTF.

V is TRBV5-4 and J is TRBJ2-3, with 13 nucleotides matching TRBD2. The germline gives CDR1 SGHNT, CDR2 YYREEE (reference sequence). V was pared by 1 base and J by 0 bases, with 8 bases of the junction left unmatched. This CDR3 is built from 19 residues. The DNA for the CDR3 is TGTGCCAGCAGCTTGCAGTTACTAGCGGGAGGGTTTAGCACAGATACGCAGTATTTT. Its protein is CASSLQLLAGGFSTDTQYF.

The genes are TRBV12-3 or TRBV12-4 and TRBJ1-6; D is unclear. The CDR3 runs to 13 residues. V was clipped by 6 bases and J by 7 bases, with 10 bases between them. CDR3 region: CASSRSQNSPLHF. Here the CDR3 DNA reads TGTGCCAGCAGCCGTTCTCAGAATTCACCCCTCCACTTT.

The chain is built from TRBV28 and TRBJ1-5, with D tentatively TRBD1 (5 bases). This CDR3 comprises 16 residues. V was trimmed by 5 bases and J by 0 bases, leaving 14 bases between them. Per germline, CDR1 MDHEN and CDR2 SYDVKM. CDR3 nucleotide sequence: TGTGCCAGCAGTCCTCGCGGGGGGTTTAGCAATCAGCCCCAGCATTTT. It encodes CASSPRGGFSNQPQHF.

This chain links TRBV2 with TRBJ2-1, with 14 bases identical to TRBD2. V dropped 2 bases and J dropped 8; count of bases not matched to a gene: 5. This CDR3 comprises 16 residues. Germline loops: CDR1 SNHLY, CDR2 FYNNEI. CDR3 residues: CASSESGLAGAYEQFF. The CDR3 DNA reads TGTGCCAGCAGTGAATCGGGACTAGCGGGAGCTTATGAGCAGTTCTTC.

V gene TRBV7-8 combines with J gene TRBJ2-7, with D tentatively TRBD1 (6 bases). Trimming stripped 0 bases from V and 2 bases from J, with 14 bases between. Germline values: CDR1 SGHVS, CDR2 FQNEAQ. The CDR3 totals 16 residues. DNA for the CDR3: TGTGCCAGCAGCTTAGCGGGGGCGGGCGAAGCCTACGAGCAGTACTTC. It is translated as CASSLAGAGEAYEQYF.

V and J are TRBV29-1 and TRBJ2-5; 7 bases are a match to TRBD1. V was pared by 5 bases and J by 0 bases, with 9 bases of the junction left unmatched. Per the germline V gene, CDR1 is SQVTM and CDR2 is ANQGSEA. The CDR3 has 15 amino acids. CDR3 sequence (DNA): TGCAGCGTTCGACGACAGGGAGCAAACCAAGAGACCCAGTACTTC. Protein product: CSVRRQGANQETQYF. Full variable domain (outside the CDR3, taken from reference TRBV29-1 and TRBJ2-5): SAVISQKPSRDICQRGTSLTIQCQVDSQVTMMFWYRQQPGQSLTLIATANQGSEATYESGFVIDKFPISRPNLTFSTLTVSNMSPEDSSIYLCSVRRQGANQETQYFGPGTRLLVL.

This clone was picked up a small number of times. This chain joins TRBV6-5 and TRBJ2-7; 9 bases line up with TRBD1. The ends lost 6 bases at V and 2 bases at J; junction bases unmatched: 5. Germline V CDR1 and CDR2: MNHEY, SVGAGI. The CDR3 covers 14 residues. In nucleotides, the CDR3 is TGTGCCAGCAGGTCCGGGACAGGGACCTACGAGCAGTACTTC. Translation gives CASRSGTGTYEQYF.

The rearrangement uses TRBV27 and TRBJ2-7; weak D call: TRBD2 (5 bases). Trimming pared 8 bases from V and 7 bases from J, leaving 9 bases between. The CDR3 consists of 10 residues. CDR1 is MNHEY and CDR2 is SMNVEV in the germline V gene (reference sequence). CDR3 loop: CASGLGEQYF. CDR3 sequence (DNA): TGTGCCAGCGGACTGGGGGAGCAGTACTTC.

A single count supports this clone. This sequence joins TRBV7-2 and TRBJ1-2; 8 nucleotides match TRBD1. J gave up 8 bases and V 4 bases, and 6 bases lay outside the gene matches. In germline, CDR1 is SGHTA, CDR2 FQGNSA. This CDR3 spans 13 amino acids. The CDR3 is CASSYGQGGGYTF. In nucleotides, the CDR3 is TGTGCCAGCAGCTATGGACAGGGTGGCGGCTACACCTTC.

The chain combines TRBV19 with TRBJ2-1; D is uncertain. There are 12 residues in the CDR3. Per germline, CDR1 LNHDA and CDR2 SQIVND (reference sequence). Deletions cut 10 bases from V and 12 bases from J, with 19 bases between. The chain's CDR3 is CATSRPANLQFF. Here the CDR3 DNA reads TGTGCCACCTCGCGGCCAGCAAATTTGCAGTTCTTC. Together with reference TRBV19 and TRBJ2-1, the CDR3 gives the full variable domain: DGGITQSPKYLFRKEGQNVTLSCEQNLNHDAMYWYRQDPGQGLRLIYYSQIVNDFQKGDIAEGYSVSREKKESFPLTVTSAQKNPTAFYLCATSRPANLQFFGPGTRLTVL.

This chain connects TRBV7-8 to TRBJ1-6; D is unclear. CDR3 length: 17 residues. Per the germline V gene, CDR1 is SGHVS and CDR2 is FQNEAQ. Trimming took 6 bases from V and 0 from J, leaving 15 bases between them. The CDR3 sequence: CASSPRVASSYNSPLHF. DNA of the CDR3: TGTGCCAGCAGTCCGAGGGTGGCTAGCTCCTATAATTCACCCCTCCACTTT. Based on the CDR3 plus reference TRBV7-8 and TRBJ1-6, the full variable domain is GAGVSQSPRYKVAKRGQDVALRCDPISGHVSLFWYQQALGQGPEFLTYFQNEAQLDKSGLPSDRFFAERPEGSVSTLKIQRTQQEDSAVYLCASSPRVASSYNSPLHFGNGTRLTVT.

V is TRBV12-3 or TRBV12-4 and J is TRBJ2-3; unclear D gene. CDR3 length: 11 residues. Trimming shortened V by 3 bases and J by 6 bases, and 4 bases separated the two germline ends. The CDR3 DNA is TGTGCCAGCAGTTTTCTGGATACGCAGTATTTT. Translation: CASSFLDTQYF.

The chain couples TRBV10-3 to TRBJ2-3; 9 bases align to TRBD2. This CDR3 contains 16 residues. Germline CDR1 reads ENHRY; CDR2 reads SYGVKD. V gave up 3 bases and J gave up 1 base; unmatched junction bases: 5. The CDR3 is CAISERASGGTDTQYF. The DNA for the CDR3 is TGTGCCATCAGTGAACGAGCTAGCGGGGGCACAGATACGCAGTATTTT.

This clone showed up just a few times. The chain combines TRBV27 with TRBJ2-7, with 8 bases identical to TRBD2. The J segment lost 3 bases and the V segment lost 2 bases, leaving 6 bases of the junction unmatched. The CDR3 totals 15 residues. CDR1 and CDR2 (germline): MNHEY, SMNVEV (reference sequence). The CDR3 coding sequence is TGTGCCAGCAGTTTAATGCTAGCGGGCCTCTACGAGCAGTACTTC. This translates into CASSLMLAGLYEQYF.